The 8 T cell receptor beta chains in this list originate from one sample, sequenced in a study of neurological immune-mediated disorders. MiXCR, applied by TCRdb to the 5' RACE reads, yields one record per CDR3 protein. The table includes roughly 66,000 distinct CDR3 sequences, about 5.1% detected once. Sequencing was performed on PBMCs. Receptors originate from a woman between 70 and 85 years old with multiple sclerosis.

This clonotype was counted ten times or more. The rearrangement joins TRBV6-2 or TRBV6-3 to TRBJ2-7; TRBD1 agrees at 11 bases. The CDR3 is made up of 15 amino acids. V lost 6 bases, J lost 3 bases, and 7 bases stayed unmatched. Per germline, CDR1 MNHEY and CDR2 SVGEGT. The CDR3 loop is CASSSAGTGGYEQYF. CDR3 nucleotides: TGTGCCAGCAGCTCGGCCGGGACAGGGGGCTACGAGCAGTACTTC.

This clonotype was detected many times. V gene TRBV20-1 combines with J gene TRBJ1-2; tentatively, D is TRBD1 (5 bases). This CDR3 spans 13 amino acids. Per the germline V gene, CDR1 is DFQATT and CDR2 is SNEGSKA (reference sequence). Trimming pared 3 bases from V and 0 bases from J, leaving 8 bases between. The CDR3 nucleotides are TGCAGTGCTAGCGGGGGGTCTAACTATGGCTACACCTTC. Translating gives CSASGGSNYGYTF.

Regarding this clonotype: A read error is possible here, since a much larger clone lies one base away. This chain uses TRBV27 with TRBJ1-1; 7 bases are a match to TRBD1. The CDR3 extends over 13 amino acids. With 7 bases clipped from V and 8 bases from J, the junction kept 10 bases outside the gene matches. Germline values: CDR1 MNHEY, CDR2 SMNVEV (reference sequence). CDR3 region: CASNSWDSLEAFF. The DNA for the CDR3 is TGTGCCAGCAATTCCTGGGACAGCCTAGAAGCTTTCTTT.

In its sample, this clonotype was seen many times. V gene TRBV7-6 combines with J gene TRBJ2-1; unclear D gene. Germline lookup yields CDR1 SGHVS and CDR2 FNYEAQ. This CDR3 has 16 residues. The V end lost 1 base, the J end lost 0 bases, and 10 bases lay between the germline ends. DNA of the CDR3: TGTGCCAGCAGCTTAGAACGATCGAGCTCCTACAATGAGCAGTTCTTC. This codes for CASSLERSSSYNEQFF.

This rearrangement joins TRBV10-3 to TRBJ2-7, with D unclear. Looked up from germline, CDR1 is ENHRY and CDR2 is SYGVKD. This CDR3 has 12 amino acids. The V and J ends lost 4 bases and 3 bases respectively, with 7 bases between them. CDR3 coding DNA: TGTGCCATCAGTGGAACCTTCTACGAGCAGTACTTC. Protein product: CAISGTFYEQYF.

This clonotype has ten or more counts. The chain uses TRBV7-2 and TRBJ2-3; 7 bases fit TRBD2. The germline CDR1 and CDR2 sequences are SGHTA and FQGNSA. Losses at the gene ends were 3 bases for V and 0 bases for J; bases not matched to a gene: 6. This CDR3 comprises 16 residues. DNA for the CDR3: TGTGCCAGCAGCTTTTTAGTGGGAGGGAGCACAGATACGCAGTATTTT. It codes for CASSFLVGGSTDTQYF.

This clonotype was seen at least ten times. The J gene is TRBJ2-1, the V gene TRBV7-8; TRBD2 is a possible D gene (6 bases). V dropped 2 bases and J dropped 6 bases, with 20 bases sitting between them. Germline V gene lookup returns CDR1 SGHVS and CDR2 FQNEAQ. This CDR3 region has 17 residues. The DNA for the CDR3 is TGTGCCAGCAGCTTACCCTCTGGTAGCGGCTCAGGCAATGAGCAGTTCTTC. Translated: CASSLPSGSGSGNEQFF.

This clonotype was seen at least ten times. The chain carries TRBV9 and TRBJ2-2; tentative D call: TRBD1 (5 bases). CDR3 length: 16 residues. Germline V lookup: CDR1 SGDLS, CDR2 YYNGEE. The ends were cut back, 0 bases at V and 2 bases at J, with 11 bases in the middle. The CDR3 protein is CASSVALGANTGELFF. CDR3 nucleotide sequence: TGTGCCAGCAGCGTAGCCTTAGGGGCTAACACCGGGGAGCTGTTTTTT.